The rows below give T cell receptor beta chains drawn from one sample of a study of T cells in localized non-small cell lung cancer. Measured with immunoSEQ multiplex PCR; TCRdb has only the in-frame clones, and not every one. Counted here are tens of thousands of clones, around 77% occurring once; the ten biggest clones make up roughly a sixth. This specimen consisted of peripheral blood, obtained before any cancer treatment. The receptor set was obtained from a male donor aged 60 or over with stage III squamous cell lung carcinoma. Each CDR3 is given with its conserved first and last residue.

j_gene: TRBJ1-5; v_gene: TRBV6-1; CDR3aa: CASSESGGRQPQHF
j_gene: TRBJ2-1; v_gene: TRBV7-2; CDR3aa: CASSWKALQSSYNEQFF
j_gene: TRBJ2-1; v_gene: TRBV9; CDR3aa: CASSVLSGSNEQFF
j_gene: TRBJ2-3; v_gene: TRBV7-8; CDR3aa: CASSSSGGAGDTQYF
j_gene: TRBJ2-7; v_gene: TRBV2; CDR3aa: CASKVSQVTSYEQYF
j_gene: TRBJ1-5; v_gene: TRBV28; CDR3aa: CASMGNSNQPQHF
j_gene: TRBJ1-2; v_gene: TRBV19; CDR3aa: CASSISRGAPSNYGYTF
j_gene: TRBJ1-1; v_gene: TRBV10-3; CDR3aa: CAISQEQGFEAFF
j_gene: TRBJ1-5; v_gene: TRBV5-5; CDR3aa: CASSSGQGGWSNQPQHF
j_gene: TRBJ2-1; v_gene: TRBV11-2; CDR3aa: CASSLGPRGSGDYNEQFF
j_gene: TRBJ2-1; v_gene: TRBV7-2; CDR3aa: CASSSTISGPRGYEQFF
j_gene: TRBJ2-3; v_gene: TRBV6-1; CDR3aa: CASSEEMSTDTQYF
j_gene: TRBJ1-1; v_gene: TRBV6-5; CDR3aa: CASSYFRGTTEAFF
j_gene: TRBJ1-6; v_gene: TRBV27; CDR3aa: CASSLRTGTGNNSPLHF
j_gene: TRBJ2-1; v_gene: TRBV12-5; CDR3aa: CASAGPGGVNEQFF
j_gene: TRBJ2-1; v_gene: TRBV18; CDR3aa: CASSPPGGNEQFF
j_gene: TRBJ1-2; v_gene: TRBV6-5; CDR3aa: CASSYSKLEGKNGYTF
j_gene: TRBJ2-7; v_gene: TRBV28; CDR3aa: CASSLVAGASYEQYF
j_gene: TRBJ2-5; v_gene: TRBV6-6; CDR3aa: CASSRDTQETQYF